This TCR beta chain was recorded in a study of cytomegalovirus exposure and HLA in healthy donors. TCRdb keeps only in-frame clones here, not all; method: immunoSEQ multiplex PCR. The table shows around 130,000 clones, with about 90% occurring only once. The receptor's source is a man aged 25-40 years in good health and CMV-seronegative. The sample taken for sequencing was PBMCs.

As DNA, the CDR3 is TGTGCCAGCAGCTTAGTAGGCGGGGATCAGCCCCAGCATTTT. This gives the protein CASSLVGGDQPQHF. The chain links TRBV7-2 to TRBJ1-5; D not certain. V was clipped by 1 base and J by 5 bases, with 9 bases between them. CDR1 and CDR2 (germline): SGHTA, FQGNSA. This CDR3 contains 14 residues.